The sequence of this T cell receptor (beta chain) was determined in a study of blood T cells in healthy people across ages. Findings and limits, study-wide: A roughly linear age-dependent decrease characterized TCR beta diversity per million T cells.

The CDR3 has 14 residues. V lost 2 bases and J 5 bases, leaving 13 bases between the germline ends. Looked up from germline, CDR1 is DFQATT and CDR2 is SNEGSKA (reference sequence). The authors ran a second PCR of roughly 6 to 12 cycles using a sample-barcoded 5' primer and a J-beta primer mix. TCRdb re-derived calls from the 5' RACE reads in MiXCR, one entry per CDR3 protein. The sample shows some 1.7 million distinct CDR3 sequences, roughly 27% of them seen only once. In the case of this clonotype: The antigen remains undetermined.

The study drew donors from healthy Caucasian individuals in Russia aged roughly 6 to 100. This TCR was sampled from a woman younger than 45 in good health. The sample consisted of blood. The chain couples TRBV20-1 to TRBJ2-1; no firm D call. The CDR3 sequence: CSARPALRDNEQFF. The CDR3 DNA is TGCAGTGCTAGACCCGCCCTAAGGGACAATGAGCAGTTCTTC.